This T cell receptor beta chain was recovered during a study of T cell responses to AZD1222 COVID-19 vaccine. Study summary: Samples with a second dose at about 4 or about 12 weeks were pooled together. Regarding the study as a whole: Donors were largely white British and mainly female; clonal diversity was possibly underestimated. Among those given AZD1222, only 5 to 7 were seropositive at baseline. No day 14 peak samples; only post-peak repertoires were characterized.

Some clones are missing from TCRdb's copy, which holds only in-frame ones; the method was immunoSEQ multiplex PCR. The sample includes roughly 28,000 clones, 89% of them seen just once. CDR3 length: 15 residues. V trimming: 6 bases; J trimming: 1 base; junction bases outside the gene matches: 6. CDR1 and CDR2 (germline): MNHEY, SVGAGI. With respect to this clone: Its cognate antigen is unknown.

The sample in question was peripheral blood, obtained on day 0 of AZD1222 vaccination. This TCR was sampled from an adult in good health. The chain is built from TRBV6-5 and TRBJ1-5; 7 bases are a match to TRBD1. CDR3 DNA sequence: TGTGCCAGCAGACCTGAACAGGGGAGCAATCAGCCCCAGCATTTT. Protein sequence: CASRPEQGSNQPQHF.